The 8 T cell receptor beta chains in this list originate from one sample, sequenced in a study of technical replicates of blood from a handful of donors. TCRdb's table, derived via immunoSEQ multiplex PCR, lists solely in-frame clones and lacks some. The sample shows some 77,000 clones, around 92% of them seen only once. The sample comprised T cells isolated from PBMCs. The source is a human donor in good health.

This sequence joins TRBV15 and TRBJ1-4, with D unclear. This CDR3 has 18 residues. V was clipped by 1 base and J by 0 bases, with 15 bases between them. CDR1 is LNHNV and CDR2 is YYDKDF in the germline V gene (reference sequence). The DNA of the CDR3 is TGTGCCACCAGCAGAGGGCCTGAGGGCGACACAACTAATGAAAAACTGTTTTTT. This sequence encodes CATSRGPEGDTTNEKLFF. The full variable domain, its missing parts supplied by reference TRBV15 and TRBJ1-4, is DAMVIQNPRYQVTQFGKPVTLSCSQTLNHNVMYWYQQKSSQAPKLLFHYYDKDFNNEADTPDNFQSRRPNTSFCFLDIRSPGLGDTAMYLCATSRGPEGDTTNEKLFFGSGTQLSVL.

The genes are TRBV15 and TRBJ1-1; D is unresolved. Germline lookup yields CDR1 LNHNV and CDR2 YYDKDF (reference sequence). The V and J ends lost 0 bases and 1 base respectively, with 9 bases between them. The length of the CDR3 is 15 residues. CDR3 sequence reads: CATSRDPTPNTEAFF. In DNA form, the CDR3 reads TGTGCCACCAGCAGAGATCCGACACCGAACACTGAAGCTTTCTTT.

This chain uses TRBV9 with TRBJ1-5, with no clear D. The V gene lost 0 bases and the J gene lost 5 bases, with 15 bases spanning the gap. Germline CDR1 reads SGDLS; CDR2 reads YYNGEE. The CDR3 covers 16 residues. CDR3: CASSVGSGRMDQPQHF. In DNA form, the CDR3 reads TGTGCCAGCAGCGTAGGGTCCGGGAGGATGGATCAGCCCCAGCATTTT. The variable domain in full, completed from reference TRBV9 and TRBJ1-5, reads DSGVTQTPKHLITATGQRVTLRCSPRSGDLSVYWYQQSLDQGLQFLIQYYNGEERAKGNILERFSAQQFPDLHSELNLSSLELGDSALYFCASSVGSGRMDQPQHFGDGTRLSIL.

J is TRBJ1-2 and V is TRBV5-5; no clear D. CDR3 length: 13 amino acids. CDR1 SGHKS and CDR2 YYEKEE come from the germline V gene (reference sequence). V lost 4 bases and J lost 2, with 9 bases in between. The CDR3: CASSPGLNYGYTF. Written as DNA, the CDR3 is TGTGCCAGCAGCCCAGGATTAAACTATGGCTACACCTTC. The variable domain in full, completed from reference TRBV5-5 and TRBJ1-2, reads DAGVTQSPTHLIKTRGQQVTLRCSPISGHKSVSWYQQVLGQGPQFIFQYYEKEERGRGNFPDRFSARQFPNYSSELNVNALLLGDSALYLCASSPGLNYGYTFGSGTRLTVV.

The chain recombines TRBV28 with TRBJ1-4; maybe TRBD1 (6 bases). Germline CDR1 and CDR2: MDHEN and SYDVKM. V was shortened by 4 bases and J by 5 bases, with 8 bases between the two germline ends. The CDR3 contains 13 residues. The CDR3, as DNA: TGTGCCAGCAGTTCCGGACAGAATGAAAAACTGTTTTTT. As protein: CASSSGQNEKLFF. The whole variable domain, remainder taken from reference TRBV28 and TRBJ1-4, is DVKVTQSSRYLVKRTGEKVFLECVQDMDHENMFWYRQDPGLGLRLIYFSYDVKMKEKGDIPEGYSVSREKKERFSLILESASTNQTSMYLCASSSGQNEKLFFGSGTQLSVL.

The V gene is TRBV2, the J gene TRBJ1-1; D is possibly TRBD1 (6 bases). This CDR3 region has 14 residues. CDR1 is SNHLY, CDR2 FYNNEI, per germline. Trimming pared 6 bases from V and 5 bases from J, leaving 16 bases between. CDR3 sequence reads: CASRISQGGTEAFF. CDR3 DNA: TGTGCCAGCAGGATATCACAGGGAGGGACTGAAGCTTTCTTT.

This clone was observed a few times. The chain uses TRBV5-4 and TRBJ2-5; D not certain. Germline loops: CDR1 SGHNT, CDR2 YYREEE (reference sequence). The length of the CDR3 is 13 residues. Trimming stripped 0 bases from V and 5 bases from J, with 8 bases between. CDR3 DNA: TGTGCCAGCAGCTTGGCCTTCAGGGAGACCCAGTACTTC. Protein: CASSLAFRETQYF.

This chain's CDR3 is CASSYSRDRGHQPQHF. Here the CDR3 DNA reads TGTGCCAGCAGTTACTCGAGGGACAGGGGGCATCAGCCCCAGCATTTT. This sequence joins TRBV6-5 and TRBJ1-5, with 12 bases fitting TRBD1. The V segment lost 0 bases and the J segment 5 bases; nucleotides outside the gene matches: 2. The CDR3 totals 16 residues. The germline V gene has CDR1 MNHEY and CDR2 SVGAGI.